The 10 T cell receptor beta chains below were found in one sample sequenced in a study of beta chain features in type 1 diabetes. Since all of the isolated RNA was reverse transcribed, expressed TCRB transcripts were what got sequenced. TCRdb keeps only in-frame clones here, not all; method: immunoSEQ multiplex PCR. The sample includes about 350,000 clones, around 20% seen only once; the top ten take approximately 0.043%. The sequenced material came from naive CD4+ T cells from blood. These TCRs come from a woman in her late teens or twenties in good health.

This CDR3 is CASSQGNRATYEQYF. Written as DNA, the CDR3 is TGCGCCAGCAGCCAAGGAAACCGTGCGACCTACGAGCAGTACTTC. The chain uses TRBV4-1 and TRBJ2-7; D gene uncertain. V lost 1 base and J lost 2, with 12 bases in between. This CDR3 is 15 amino acids long. Germline assignment: CDR1 MGHRA and CDR2 YSYEKL.

The chain employs TRBV28 and TRBJ2-1, with 10 bases aligning to TRBD2. Germline loops: CDR1 MDHEN, CDR2 SYDVKM. The junction had 6 bases not matched to a gene; V was cut back by 3 bases and J by 1 base. The CDR3 contains 17 residues. The CDR3 reads CASSFPGTSVSYNEQFF. CDR3 nucleotides: TGTGCCAGCAGTTTCCCCGGGACTAGCGTTTCCTACAATGAGCAGTTCTTC.

This clone was detected only a few times. The chain uses TRBV1 and TRBJ2-3; the table's D call of TRBD1 was not tested on the DNA. TRBV1 is flagged as a pseudogene. CDR3 length: 17 residues. The CDR3 sequence is CTSSPLRGFSSTDTQYF. For the CDR3, the DNA is TGCACCAGCAGCCCTCTCAGGGGCTTTTCTAGCACAGATACGCAGTATTTT.

The rearrangement uses TRBV27 and TRBJ2-1; 8 bases map to TRBD1. Germline CDR1 and CDR2: MNHEY and SMNVEV (reference sequence). The CDR3 has 15 residues. The trim removed 6 bases at V and 4 bases at J, leaving 8 bases unmatched. The CDR3 nucleotides read TGTGCCAGCAGCACAACAGGGGGTAGGTACAATGAGCAGTTCTTC. It yields the protein CASSTTGGRYNEQFF.

The rearrangement uses TRBV18 and TRBJ2-7, with a weak D call TRBD2 (5 bases). Trimming cost V 1 base and J 7 bases, with 11 bases left between them. The germline V gene encodes CDR1 KGHSH and CDR2 LQKENI. The CDR3 is 13 residues long. DNA for the CDR3: TGTGCCAGCTCACCACTAGTAGGCGGGGAGCAGTACTTC. It is translated as CASSPLVGGEQYF.

This clone was seen more than once but under ten times. The J gene is TRBJ1-2, the V gene TRBV7-9; 8 bases agree with TRBD1. Trimming at V came to 1 base and at J to 6 bases, leaving 4 bases not matched to a gene. The CDR3 loop spans 14 amino acids. The V gene's germline CDR1 is SEHNR and CDR2 FQNEAQ (reference sequence). The CDR3 loop reads CASSLGQGFNGYTF. The DNA of the CDR3 is TGTGCCAGCAGCTTAGGACAGGGGTTCAATGGCTACACCTTC.

This rearrangement joins TRBV5-4 to TRBJ1-2; no clear D gene. Trimming shortened V by 4 bases and J by 8 bases, and 21 bases separated the two germline ends. Germline V lookup: CDR1 SGHNT, CDR2 YYREEE (reference sequence). The CDR3 length is 15 residues. CDR3 amino acids: CASSRPSVSNGGYTF. CDR3 in DNA: TGTGCCAGCAGCCGGCCATCGGTCTCAAACGGGGGCTACACCTTC.

This chain connects TRBV19 to TRBJ2-5; 8 bases map to TRBD1. Trimming took 5 bases from V and 7 from J; bases not matched to a gene: 9. Per the germline V gene, CDR1 is LNHDA and CDR2 is SQIVND (reference sequence). The CDR3 extends over 14 amino acids. CDR3 bases: TGTGCCAGTAGTGTGACAGGGGCATGGCCGACCCAGTACTTC. Protein sequence: CASSVTGAWPTQYF.

The genes are TRBV6-6 and TRBJ1-1; D uncertain. Germline CDR1 is MNHNY and CDR2 is SVGAGI (reference sequence). V lost 10 bases, J lost 1 base, and 7 bases lay in between. CDR3 length equals 11 residues. CDR3 in DNA: TGTGCCATAGAGTCGAACACTGAAGCTTTCTTT. It encodes CAIESNTEAFF.

This clone was picked up a small number of times. V is TRBV19 and J is TRBJ2-6; D may be TRBD2 (6 bases). V was cut by 3 bases and J by 2 bases, with 11 bases left in between. Germline CDR1 and CDR2: LNHDA and SQIVND (reference sequence). This CDR3 is built from 16 residues. The CDR3 bases are TGTGCCAGTAGTATGGGAGGCGAACCTGGGGCCAACGTCCTGACTTTC. Translating it yields CASSMGGEPGANVLTF.